This record covers a single T cell receptor beta chain. Its cognate antigen is unknown. The source of the sample is a study of cytomegalovirus exposure and HLA in healthy donors. Study-wide findings and caveats: Reports described diagnosis of cytomegalovirus status by the classifier as highly specific and sensitive. Specificity for CMV antigens was confirmed in vitro for a few of the CMV-associated chains.

TCRdb's copy holds only in-frame clones and misses some; the assay was immunoSEQ multiplex PCR. The profile shows 50,000 to 65,000 clones, approximately 89% of them singletons. The CDR3 spans 16 residues. CDR1 and CDR2 (germline): MNHNS, SASEGT. Trimming left V 4 bases short and J 2 bases short, with 16 bases between. The material sequenced was PBMCs. The sequence derives from a young woman in good health and CMV-seropositive. V usage is TRBV6-1 and J usage is TRBJ2-3, with D possibly matching TRBD1 (7 bases). DNA for the CDR3: TGTGCCAGCAGTGTCCAGGGGGGTTGGAACACAGATACGCAGTATTTT. This sequence encodes CASSVQGGWNTDTQYF.